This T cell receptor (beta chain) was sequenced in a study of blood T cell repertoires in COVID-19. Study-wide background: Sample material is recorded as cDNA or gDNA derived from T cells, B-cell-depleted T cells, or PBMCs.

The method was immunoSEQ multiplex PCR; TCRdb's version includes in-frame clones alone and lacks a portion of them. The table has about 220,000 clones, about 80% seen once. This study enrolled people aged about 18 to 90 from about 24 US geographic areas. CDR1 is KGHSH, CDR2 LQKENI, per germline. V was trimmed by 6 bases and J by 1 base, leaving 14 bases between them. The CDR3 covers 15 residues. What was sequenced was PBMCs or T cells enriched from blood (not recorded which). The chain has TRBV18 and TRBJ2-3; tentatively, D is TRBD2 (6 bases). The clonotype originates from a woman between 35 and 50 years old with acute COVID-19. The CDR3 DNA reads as TGTGCCAGCTCCCTTCAGGGAGGTCGCACAGATACGCAGTATTTT. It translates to CASSLQGGRTDTQYF.